These 26 T cell receptor beta chains were sequenced from one sample in a study of regulatory T cells in long-lasting Graves disease. Time point of the sample: persistent/refractory GD, antithyroid drugs over 5 years with positive TRAb. Extracted PBMC RNA gave rise to the TCR library. To make TCR beta libraries, researchers used iRepertoire HTBI primers and Arm-PCR of CDR3 regions. TCRdb processed the multiplex PCR reads anew with MiXCR; each CDR3 protein has one entry. The sample consists of approximately 470,000 distinct CDR3 sequences, more than 20% of them appearing once. The source material was peripheral blood mononuclear cells (PBMCs), sampled when the disease was refractory, from a patient treated with antithyroid drugs. Every receptor here comes from a female donor with Graves disease.

This clonotype was detected only a few times. V gene TRBV6-1 combines with J gene TRBJ1-1, with a weak D call TRBD1 (5 bases). V lost 8 bases and J lost 5, with 9 bases in between. CDR3 size: 11 residues. In germline, CDR1 is MNHNS, CDR2 SASEGT. The CDR3 DNA sequence: TGTGCCAGCGGGGCGAGGACTGAAGCTTTCTTT. Encoded protein: CASGARTEAFF.

This clonotype was recorded at least ten times. V usage is TRBV12-3 or TRBV12-4 and J usage is TRBJ1-5, with 7 bases aligning to TRBD1. Losses at the gene ends were 1 base for V and 7 bases for J; bases not matched to a gene: 7. This CDR3 is 15 amino acids long. This CDR3 reads CASSLGQGSYQPQHF. Written as DNA, the CDR3 is TGTGCCAGCAGTTTAGGACAGGGATCTTACCAGCCCCAGCATTTT.

Details on this clonotype: This may be a read error, as it is one base from a much larger clone. The CDR3 spells CASSLGPVTYEQYF. The CDR3 bases are TGTGCCAGCAGTTTAGGGCCAGTCACCTACGAGCAGTACTTC. J is TRBJ2-7 and V is TRBV28; D unresolved. CDR3 length: 14 residues. V dropped 2 bases and J dropped 2 bases, with 10 bases sitting between them. The germline CDR1 and CDR2 sequences are MDHEN and SYDVKM.

The table lists this clonotype with many counts. The CDR3 DNA sequence: TGTGCCAGCAGTTTACGCGACCCTTTGGGGCCGTACGAGCAGTACTTC. It is translated as CASSLRDPLGPYEQYF. The gene calls are TRBV27 and TRBJ2-7, with D tentatively TRBD1 (5 bases). The germline V gene encodes CDR1 MNHEY and CDR2 SMNVEV (reference sequence). Trimming left V 2 bases short and J 4 bases short, with 18 bases between. There are 16 residues in the CDR3.

V and J are TRBV27 and TRBJ1-1; TRBD1 might be the D (6 bases). V gave up 3 bases and J gave up 6 bases, with 17 bases separating them. The CDR3 has 15 amino acids. The germline CDR1 and CDR2 sequences are MNHEY and SMNVEV (reference sequence). The CDR3 DNA is TGTGCCAGCAGTTTGAGCTGGGGGCTAGACGCTGAAGCTTTCTTT. It specifies CASSLSWGLDAEAFF.

As for this clonotype: This likely comes from a read error, as the CDR3 has no conserved phenylalanine or tryptophan at its end. The chain links TRBV5-1 to TRBJ1-1, with D perhaps TRBD1 (5 bases). In germline, CDR1 is SGHRS, CDR2 YFSETQ. The CDR3 consists of 14 residues. Trimming removed 2 bases from V and 4 bases from J, with 12 bases in between. The CDR3 loop is CASSLRDAGTEAFS. CDR3 nucleotides: TGCGCCAGCAGCTTAAGGGACGCCGGCACTGAAGCTTTCTCT.

Worth noting for this clonotype: This is likely an artifact of a read error, given a far larger clone one base away. V and J are TRBV6-2 or TRBV6-3 and TRBJ1-1; D is undetermined. Per germline, CDR1 MNHEY and CDR2 SVGEGT. The CDR3 consists of 15 residues. The germline V and J ends were trimmed by 6 bases and 11 bases, with 25 bases remaining between them. CDR3 in amino acids: CASRYWNSSVGLAFF. The CDR3 DNA follows: TGTGCCAGCAGATATTGGAACAGCAGCGTTGGGTTGGCTTTCTTT.

The chain carries TRBV29-1 and TRBJ2-5; maybe TRBD2 (5 bases). This CDR3 spans 14 amino acids. V was pared by 7 bases and J by 2 bases, with 17 bases between. Germline CDR1 is SQVTM and CDR2 is ANQGSEA. Written as DNA, the CDR3 is TGCAGCGCGAGAGAGCAATCGGGGCAAGAGACCCAGTACTTC. Its translation is CSAREQSGQETQYF.

This clonotype was detected many times. The chain employs TRBV7-9 and TRBJ1-1; no definite D call. Trimming cost V 5 bases and J 8 bases, with 6 bases left between them. This CDR3 region has 10 residues. Germline V lookup: CDR1 SEHNR, CDR2 FQNEAQ (reference sequence). The CDR3 region has the DNA TGTGCCAGCAGCCTAGAAGAAGCTTTCTTT. It yields the protein CASSLEEAFF.

There are many counts of this clonotype. The chain is built from TRBV11-3 and TRBJ2-7; D gene unclear. Germline V gene data show CDR1 as SGHNT and CDR2 as YENEEA. Trimming pared 5 bases from V and 0 bases from J, leaving 8 bases between. The CDR3 sequence is 13 residues long. Here the CDR3 DNA reads TGTGCCAGCAGCGACGACCACTCCTACGAGCAGTACTTC. This sequence encodes CASSDDHSYEQYF.

This clonotype showed up just a few times. The chain employs TRBV7-9 and TRBJ2-7, with 10 bases matching TRBD2. The CDR3 has 15 residues. CDR1 is SEHNR, CDR2 FQNEAQ, per germline (reference sequence). Losses at the gene ends were 6 bases for V and 5 bases for J; bases not matched to a gene: 10. The CDR3 nucleotides are TGTGCCAGCAGTCGATGGAGAGCGGGAGGGGACGAGCAGTACTTC. Its translation is CASSRWRAGGDEQYF.

This clonotype was detected only a few times. In nucleotides, the CDR3 is TGTGCCAGCAGCTTGAAGGGCTGGACGGGGCCAGCTTTCTTT. Translated: CASSLKGWTGPAFF. V gene TRBV5-4 combines with J gene TRBJ1-1, with a tentative D call TRBD1 (5 bases). Germline CDR1 reads SGHNT; CDR2 reads YYREEE (reference sequence). CDR3 length: 14 residues. Deletions cut 1 base from V and 10 bases from J, with 17 bases between.

This clonotype was recorded at least ten times. The chain carries TRBV7-8 and TRBJ1-4; perhaps TRBD1 as D (5 bases). The CDR3 runs to 15 residues. In germline, CDR1 is SGHVS, CDR2 FQNEAQ. V lost 2 bases and J lost 4, with 11 bases in between. CDR3 sequence reads: CASSLRQGNNEKLFF. DNA for the CDR3: TGTGCCAGCAGCTTAAGGCAGGGTAATAATGAAAAACTGTTTTTT.

V is TRBV5-1 and J is TRBJ1-1; D gene unclear. V was trimmed by 3 bases and J by 1 base, leaving 7 bases between them. The CDR3 is 13 amino acids. The germline gives CDR1 SGHRS, CDR2 YFSETQ. Here the CDR3 DNA reads TGCGCCAGCAGCTCGTCTAAGAACACTGAAGCTTTCTTT. It yields the protein CASSSSKNTEAFF.

The V call is TRBV28, the J call TRBJ2-7; D possibly corresponds to TRBD1 (5 bases). CDR1 MDHEN and CDR2 SYDVKM come from the germline V gene. Between the trimmed V and J ends, which lost 4 bases and 0 bases, there was a span of 19 bases. The CDR3 sequence is 17 residues long. This CDR3 is CASSYSMAGPSSYEQYF. CDR3 in DNA: TGTGCCAGCAGTTACTCGATGGCAGGGCCGAGCTCCTACGAGCAGTACTTC.

This clonotype was detected only once. A much larger clonotype is one base distant, so this may be a read error. V gene TRBV7-2 combines with J gene TRBJ1-4; the D gene is possibly TRBD1 (5 bases). Germline-derived CDR1 and CDR2 are SGHTA and FQGNSA. This CDR3 is 17 amino acids long. Deletions cut 7 bases from V and 7 bases from J, with 25 bases between. The CDR3 sequence is CTSTPLAGRSDGEKLFF. The CDR3 bases are TGTACCAGCACCCCGCTGGCAGGGCGGTCCGACGGTGAAAAACTGTTTTTT. Together with reference TRBV7-2 and TRBJ1-4, the CDR3 gives the full variable domain: GAGVSQSPSNKVTEKGKDVELRCDPISGHTALYWYRQSLGQGLEFLIYFQGNSAPDKSGLPSDRFSAERTGGSVSTLTIQRTQQEDSAVYLCTSTPLAGRSDGEKLFFGSGTQLSVL.

V gene TRBV28 combines with J gene TRBJ1-2; TRBD1 might be the D (5 bases). Between the trimmed V and J ends, which lost 1 base and 6 bases, there was a span of 12 bases. The germline CDR1 and CDR2 sequences are MDHEN and SYDVKM. This CDR3 spans 14 amino acids. The CDR3 sequence is CASSLSQPRDGYTF. The DNA of the CDR3 is TGTGCCAGCAGTTTATCCCAACCCAGGGATGGCTACACCTTC.

In this sample, this clonotype turned up many times. The rearrangement links TRBV12-3 or TRBV12-4 to TRBJ1-5; D is undetermined. The CDR3 has 13 residues. V shed 3 bases and J shed 4 bases, with 7 bases lying between them. The CDR3 nucleotides read TGTGCCAGCAGTTTTGGTGAGAATCAGCCCCAGCATTTT. It yields the protein CASSFGENQPQHF.

This clonotype was seen ten or more times. The chain uses TRBV5-1 and TRBJ1-6; D remains ambiguous. V gave up 1 base and J gave up 4 bases, with 12 bases separating them. CDR3 length: 16 amino acids. From germline, CDR1 is SGHRS and CDR2 YFSETQ. CDR3 in amino acids: CASSLLGRQYNSPLHF. The CDR3 region has the DNA TGCGCCAGCAGCTTGCTTGGACGGCAATATAATTCACCCCTCCACTTT. Full variable domain (outside the CDR3, taken from reference TRBV5-1 and TRBJ1-6): KAGVTQTPRYLIKTRGQQVTLSCSPISGHRSVSWYQQTPGQGLQFLFEYFSETQRNKGNFPGRFSGRQFSNSRSEMNVSTLELGDSALYLCASSLLGRQYNSPLHFGNGTRLTVT.

Concerning this clonotype itself: A much larger clone lies a single base off, so this may be a read error. The chain joins TRBV14 to TRBJ2-7, with 8 nucleotides matching TRBD2. The CDR3 totals 15 residues. The trim removed 3 bases at V and 5 bases at J, leaving 9 bases unmatched. Germline V gene lookup returns CDR1 SGHDN and CDR2 FVKESK. The CDR3 sequence is CASSHTGGRFDEQYF. The CDR3 nucleotides read TGTGCCAGCAGCCACACTGGCGGGAGGTTCGACGAGCAGTACTTC.

The J gene is TRBJ2-7, the V gene TRBV12-3 or TRBV12-4; no definite D call. Trimming took 7 bases from V and 6 from J, leaving 16 bases between them. There are 13 residues in the CDR3. The chain's CDR3 is CASTSPVGREQYF. Here the CDR3 DNA reads TGTGCCAGCACCTCCCCCGTCGGGCGCGAGCAGTACTTC.

The rearrangement uses TRBV6-5 and TRBJ2-7; no definite D call. In germline, CDR1 is MNHEY, CDR2 SVGAGI. V lost 0 bases to trimming and J lost 4 bases, with 13 bases between them. The CDR3 contains 15 residues. DNA for the CDR3: TGTGCCAGCAGTTACTCGCCTAGTGGATCTTACGAGCAGTACTTC. It encodes CASSYSPSGSYEQYF.

This clonotype was observed many times. The chain is built from TRBV6-1 and TRBJ2-7, with 10 bases lining up with TRBD1. This CDR3 region has 14 residues. V shed 8 bases, J shed 3 bases, and the junction held 7 bases outside the gene matches. In germline, CDR1 is MNHNS, CDR2 SASEGT. The CDR3 is CASEEGTGVYEQYF. The CDR3 region has the DNA TGTGCCAGCGAGGAGGGGACAGGGGTCTACGAGCAGTACTTC.

The chain couples TRBV9 to TRBJ2-2, with 8 bases lining up with TRBD2. From germline, CDR1 is SGDLS and CDR2 YYNGEE. The CDR3 sequence is 15 residues long. With 3 bases clipped from V and 3 bases from J, the junction kept 4 bases outside the gene matches. CDR3 in amino acids: CASSETAGDTGELFF. DNA for the CDR3: TGTGCCAGCAGCGAGACAGCGGGGGACACCGGGGAGCTGTTTTTT. Complete variable domain (other parts from reference TRBV9 and TRBJ2-2): DSGVTQTPKHLITATGQRVTLRCSPRSGDLSVYWYQQSLDQGLQFLIQYYNGEERAKGNILERFSAQQFPDLHSELNLSSLELGDSALYFCASSETAGDTGELFFGEGSRLTVL.

This clonotype has only a few counts. This chain uses TRBV5-1 with TRBJ1-1; the match to TRBD1 covers 11 bases. This CDR3 is 16 amino acids long. Germline loops: CDR1 SGHRS, CDR2 YFSETQ. The V segment lost 0 bases and the J segment 10 bases; nucleotides outside the gene matches: 11. This chain's CDR3 is CASSLGDRDRGVGAFF. The DNA for the CDR3 is TGCGCCAGCAGCTTGGGTGACCGGGACAGGGGGGTTGGAGCTTTCTTT.

This clonotype was seen ten or more times. This chain connects TRBV7-2 to TRBJ2-7, with D uncertain. V lost 1 base and J lost 3, with 7 bases in between. Germline loops: CDR1 SGHTA, CDR2 FQGNSA. The CDR3 is 13 amino acids. The CDR3 DNA follows: TGTGCCAGCAGCTTAGATACGGACTACGAGCAGTACTTC. It yields the protein CASSLDTDYEQYF.